This entry lists 2 T cell receptor beta chains sequenced from one sample in a study of PD-L1 blockade in urothelial cancer (TCRdb year 2017). To prepare the library, the immunoSEQ multiplex PCR assay was applied. The table was pulled from immuneACCESS by TCRdb, which kept in-frame rearrangements only. Such tables lose some clones; where checked, under half of the loss comes from unresolved V genes, and the rest has no known cause. Counted in this sample were tens of thousands of clones; around four fifths of them appeared once. The ten largest make up 4% to 5% of the sample. Sequencing used PBMCs, obtained around atezolizumab (anti-PD-L1) treatment. Receptors originate from a man aged 65 to 85 with urothelial cancer.

The rearrangement uses TRBV6-1 and TRBJ2-7; 9 bases align to TRBD2. CDR3 length: 13 residues. V was pared by 5 bases and J by 1 base, with 0 bases of the junction left unmatched. Germline CDR1 is MNHNS and CDR2 is SASEGT. The CDR3 coding sequence is TGTGCCAGCAGTAGCGGGAGGTCCTACGAGCAGTACTTC. Its translation is CASSSGRSYEQYF.

The CDR3: CASSGLLRQAAGDRRLSGNTIYF. Written as DNA, the CDR3 is TGTGCCAGTAGTGGGTTACTACGACAGGCGGCAGGGGACAGGCGCCTCTCTGGAAACACCATATATTTT. V gene TRBV19 combines with J gene TRBJ1-3; 8 nucleotides agree with TRBD1. The CDR3 covers 23 residues. Losses at the gene ends were 5 bases for V and 0 bases for J; bases not matched to a gene: 27. The germline V gene has CDR1 LNHDA and CDR2 SQIVND (reference sequence).